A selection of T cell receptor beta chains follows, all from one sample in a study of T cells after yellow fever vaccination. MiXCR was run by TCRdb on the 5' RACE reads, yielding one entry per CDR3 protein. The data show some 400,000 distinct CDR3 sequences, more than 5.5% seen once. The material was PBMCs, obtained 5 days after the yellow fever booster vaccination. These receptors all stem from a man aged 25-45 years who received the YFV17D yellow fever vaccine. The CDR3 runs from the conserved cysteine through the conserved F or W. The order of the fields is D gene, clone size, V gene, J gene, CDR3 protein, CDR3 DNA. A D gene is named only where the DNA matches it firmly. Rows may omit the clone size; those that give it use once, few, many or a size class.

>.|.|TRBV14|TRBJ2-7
CASSQYQEGDEQYF
TGTGCCAGCAGCCAATATCAAGAGGGGGACGAGCAGTACTTC
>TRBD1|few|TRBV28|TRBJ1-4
CAHRGGGQGGKLFF
TGTGCTCACAGGGGAGGGGGCCAGGGAGGAAAACTGTTTTTT
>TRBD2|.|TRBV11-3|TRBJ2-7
CASRELPGLAGNYEQYF
TGTGCCAGCAGAGAACTACCGGGACTAGCGGGAAACTACGAGCAGTACTTC
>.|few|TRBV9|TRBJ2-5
CASSVGGGETQYF
TGTGCCAGCAGCGTAGGGGGAGGTGAGACCCAGTACTTC
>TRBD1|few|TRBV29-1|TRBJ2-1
CSVAGTGTVYNEQFF
TGCAGCGTAGCCGGGACAGGGACGGTATACAATGAGCAGTTCTTC
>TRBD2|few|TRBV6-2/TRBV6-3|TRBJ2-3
CASNMGLAESTDTQYF
TGTGCCAGCAACATGGGACTAGCGGAAAGCACAGATACGCAGTATTTT
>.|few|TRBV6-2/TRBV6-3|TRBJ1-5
CASSYNGDGQPQHF
TGTGCCAGCAGTTATAATGGGGACGGTCAGCCCCAGCATTTT
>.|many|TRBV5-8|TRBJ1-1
CASSLFAFF
TGTGCCAGCAGCTTGTTTGCTTTCTTT
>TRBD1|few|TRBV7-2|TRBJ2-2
CASSAGTESFGELFF
TGTGCCAGCAGCGCTGGGACAGAGAGTTTCGGGGAGCTGTTTTTT
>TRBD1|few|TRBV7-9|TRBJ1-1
CASSYLTGTGEVAFF
TGTGCCAGCAGCTACTTAACCGGGACAGGGGAGGTAGCTTTCTTT
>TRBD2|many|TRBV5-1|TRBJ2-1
CASSLDGTIVLNEQFF
TGCGCCAGCAGCTTGGATGGGACTATCGTCCTAAATGAGCAGTTCTTC
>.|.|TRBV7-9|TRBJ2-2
CVTTAGVLFF
TGTGTCACCACGGCCGGGGTGCTGTTTTTT
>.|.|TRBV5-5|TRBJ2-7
CASTLGPWTYEQYF
TGTGCCAGCACCCTCGGACCCTGGACCTACGAGCAGTACTTC
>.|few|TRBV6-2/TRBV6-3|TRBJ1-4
CASSSGGLNEKLFF
TGTGCCAGCAGCTCCGGGGGCCTCAATGAAAAACTGTTTTTT
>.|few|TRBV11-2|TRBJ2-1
CASSETRSIF
TGTGCCAGCAGTGAGACTAGAAGCATCTTC
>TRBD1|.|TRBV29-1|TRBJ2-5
CSESQGVGETQYF
TGCAGCGAATCACAGGGGGTTGGGGAGACCCAGTACTTC
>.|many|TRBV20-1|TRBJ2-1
CSANGVPGNNEQFF
TGCAGTGCTAACGGAGTCCCAGGGAACAATGAGCAGTTCTTC
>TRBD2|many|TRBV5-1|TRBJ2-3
CASSLAASGSVEDTQYF
TGCGCCAGCAGCTTGGCGGCTAGCGGGAGTGTGGAAGATACGCAGTATTTT
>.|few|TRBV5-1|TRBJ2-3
CASSLASSVLHTQYF
TGCGCCAGCAGCTTGGCTTCTAGCGTTCTCCATACGCAGTATTTT
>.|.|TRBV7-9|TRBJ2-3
CASSSLGEPTTDTQYF
TGTGCCAGCAGCAGTTTAGGGGAACCAACCACAGATACGCAGTATTTT
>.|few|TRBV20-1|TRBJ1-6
CSALSRGTGTNSPLHF
TGCAGTGCCCTAAGTAGGGGTACGGGCACTAATTCACCCCTCCACTTT
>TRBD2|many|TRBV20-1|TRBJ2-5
CSARRGEETQYF
TGCAGTGCTAGGCGGGGGGAAGAGACCCAGTACTTC
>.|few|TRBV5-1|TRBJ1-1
CASSPGQLEAFF
TGCGCCAGCAGCCCAGGGCAGCTCGAAGCTTTCTTT
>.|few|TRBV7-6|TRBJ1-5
CASSHRTVSNQPQHF
TGTGCCAGCAGTCACCGGACAGTTAGCAATCAGCCCCAGCATTTT
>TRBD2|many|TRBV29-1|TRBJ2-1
CSVDEGGFEQFF
TGCAGCGTTGACGAGGGAGGGTTTGAGCAGTTCTTC
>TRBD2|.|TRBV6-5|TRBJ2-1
CASSYSSFGRVIDEQFF
TGTGCCAGCAGTTACTCGAGTTTCGGGAGGGTAATCGATGAGCAGTTCTTC
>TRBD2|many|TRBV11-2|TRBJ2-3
CASSMTSGSAVVGTDTQYF
TGTGCCAGCAGCATGACTAGCGGGAGTGCGGTAGTGGGCACAGATACGCAGTATTTT
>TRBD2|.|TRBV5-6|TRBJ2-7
CASSYFWTSVYEQYF
TGTGCCAGCAGCTATTTTTGGACTAGCGTGTACGAGCAGTACTTC
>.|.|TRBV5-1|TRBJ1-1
CASSLSVGNTEAFF
TGCGCCAGCAGCTTGAGCGTTGGGAACACTGAAGCTTTCTTT
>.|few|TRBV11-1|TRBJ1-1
CASSQDILNTEAFF
TGTGCCAGCAGCCAAGACATTTTGAACACTGAAGCTTTCTTT
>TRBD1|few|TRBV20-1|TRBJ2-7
CSARTAAGGVQNEQYF
TGCAGTGCTAGAACCGCGGCAGGGGGCGTTCAGAACGAGCAGTACTTC
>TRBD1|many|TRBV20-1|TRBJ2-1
CSARSGTAAYNEQFF
TGCAGTGCTAGATCCGGGACAGCCGCCTACAATGAGCAGTTCTTC
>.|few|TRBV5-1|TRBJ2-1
CASSLVEVGNEQFF
TGCGCCAGCAGCTTGGTTGAGGTGGGAAATGAGCAGTTCTTC
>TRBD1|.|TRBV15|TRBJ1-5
CATSRTGTGAQPQHF
TGTGCCACCAGCAGGACCGGGACAGGGGCCCAGCCCCAGCATTTT
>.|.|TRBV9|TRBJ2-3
CASSSWGSDPVTDTQYF
TGTGCCAGCAGCTCTTGGGGGAGTGATCCCGTCACAGATACGCAGTATTTT
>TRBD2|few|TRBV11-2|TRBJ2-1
CASSPTLSSGSYNEQFF
TGTGCCAGCAGCCCGACCTTATCTAGCGGCTCCTACAATGAGCAGTTCTTC
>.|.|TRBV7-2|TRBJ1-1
CASSLWGAMNTEAFF
TGTGCCAGCAGCTTATGGGGGGCTATGAACACTGAAGCTTTCTTT
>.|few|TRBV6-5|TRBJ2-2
CASSYGDPSVRELFF
TGTGCCAGCAGTTATGGGGACCCCTCTGTGAGGGAGCTGTTTTTT
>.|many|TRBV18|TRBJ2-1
CASSPAGTRPYNEQFF
TGTGCCAGCTCACCAGCAGGGACCAGACCGTACAATGAGCAGTTCTTC
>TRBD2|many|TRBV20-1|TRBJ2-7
CSAVKPGLAAYEQYF
TGCAGTGCTGTAAAACCGGGACTAGCGGCGTACGAGCAGTACTTC
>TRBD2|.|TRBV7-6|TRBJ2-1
CASRTFGLAGESWNEQFF
TGTGCCAGCAGGACATTCGGACTAGCGGGAGAATCTTGGAATGAGCAGTTCTTC
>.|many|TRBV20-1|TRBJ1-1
CSAVGALGAFF
TGCAGTGCTGTCGGTGCTCTGGGCGCTTTCTTT
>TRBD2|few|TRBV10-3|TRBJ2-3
CATGGLAGGSLDTQYF
TGTGCCACGGGAGGACTAGCGGGAGGGTCGTTGGATACGCAGTATTTT
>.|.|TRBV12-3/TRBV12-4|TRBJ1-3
CASSSVGAATKTGNTIYF
TGTGCCAGCAGTTCGGTGGGGGCAGCTACTAAGACTGGAAACACCATATATTTT
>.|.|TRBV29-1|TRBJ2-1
CSVDQWGEDNEQFF
TGCAGCGTTGACCAGTGGGGGGAGGACAATGAGCAGTTCTTC
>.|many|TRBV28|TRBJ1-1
CASSFQRAEAFF
TGTGCCAGCAGCTTCCAAAGGGCTGAAGCTTTCTTT
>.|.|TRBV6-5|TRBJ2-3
CASSYPGTRDTQYF
TGTGCCAGCAGTTACCCAGGGACTCGAGATACGCAGTATTTT
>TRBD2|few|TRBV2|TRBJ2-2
CASRGTSGSTGELFF
TGTGCCAGCAGGGGGACTAGCGGGAGCACCGGGGAGCTGTTTTTT
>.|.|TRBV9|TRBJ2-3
CASSGFTDTQYF
TGTGCCAGCAGCGGGTTCACAGATACGCAGTATTTT
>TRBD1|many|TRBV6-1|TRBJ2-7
CASSGTGRPYEQYF
TGTGCCAGCAGTGGGACAGGGAGGCCCTACGAGCAGTACTTC
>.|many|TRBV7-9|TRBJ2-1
CASSLARGDEQFF
TGTGCCAGCAGCTTAGCGAGAGGAGATGAGCAGTTCTTC
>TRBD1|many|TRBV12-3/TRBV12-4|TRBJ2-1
CASSLRQGAYNEQFF
TGCGCCAGCAGCTTACGACAGGGGGCTTACAATGAGCAGTTCTTC
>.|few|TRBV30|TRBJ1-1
CAWSLGAAEAFF
TGTGCCTGGAGTCTGGGGGCGGCTGAAGCTTTCTTT
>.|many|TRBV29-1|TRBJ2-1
CSVRRGSSYNEQFF
TGCAGCGTTCGGCGGGGATCATCCTACAATGAGCAGTTCTTC
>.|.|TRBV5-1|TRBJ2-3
CASSLGLLGYRTDTQYF
TGCGCCAGCAGCTTGGGATTGCTTGGTTACCGGACAGATACGCAGTATTTT
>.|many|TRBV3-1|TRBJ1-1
CASSPPQGWRITEAFF
TGTGCCAGCAGCCCGCCCCAGGGATGGAGGATCACTGAAGCTTTCTTT
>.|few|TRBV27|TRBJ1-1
CATSQTRETEAFF
TGTGCCACCAGCCAGACCAGGGAAACTGAAGCTTTCTTT
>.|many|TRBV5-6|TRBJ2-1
CASSQRAAAWREREFF
TGTGCCAGCAGCCAGCGGGCCGCCGCTTGGAGGGAAAGGGAGTTCTTC
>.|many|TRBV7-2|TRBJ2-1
CASSPDRPWGIYNEQFF
TGTGCCAGCAGCCCAGACAGGCCCTGGGGGATATACAATGAGCAGTTCTTC